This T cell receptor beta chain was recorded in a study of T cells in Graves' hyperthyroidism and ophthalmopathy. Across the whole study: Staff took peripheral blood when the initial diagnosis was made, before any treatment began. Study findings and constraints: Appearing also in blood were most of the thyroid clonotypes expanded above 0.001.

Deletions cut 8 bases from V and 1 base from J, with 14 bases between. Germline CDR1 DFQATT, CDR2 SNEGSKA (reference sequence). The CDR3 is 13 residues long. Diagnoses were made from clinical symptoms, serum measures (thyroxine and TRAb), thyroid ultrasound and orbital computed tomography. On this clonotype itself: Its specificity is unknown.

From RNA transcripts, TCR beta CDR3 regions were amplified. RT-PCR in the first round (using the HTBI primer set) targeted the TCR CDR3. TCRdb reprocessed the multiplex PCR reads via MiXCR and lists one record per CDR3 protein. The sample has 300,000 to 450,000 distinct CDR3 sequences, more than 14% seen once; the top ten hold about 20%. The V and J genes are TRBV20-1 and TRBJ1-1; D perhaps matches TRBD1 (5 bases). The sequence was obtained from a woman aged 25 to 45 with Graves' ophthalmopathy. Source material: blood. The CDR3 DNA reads TGCAGTCGGGGGGGACCGGAGAACACTGAAGCTTTCTTT. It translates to CSRGGPENTEAFF.